In this sample, the clone carrying this T cell receptor beta chain turned up a few times. The target antigen is unknown. CDR1 is SGHVS, CDR2 FQNEAQ, per germline. CDR3 size: 11 residues. Trimming left V 5 bases short and J 7 bases short, with 8 bases between. Expressed TCRB transcripts were sequenced because the isolated RNA had all been reverse transcribed beforehand. Data came from immunoSEQ multiplex PCR; TCRdb stores just in-frame clones and leaves some out. This table holds about 240,000 clones, 11% to 15% found once. The data derive from a study of beta chain features in type 1 diabetes. Background on the study: Cells sorted and examined across all samples totaled roughly 100,000,000.

Findings and caveats of the study: Shortening of TCRB CDR3s, moderate but significant, appeared in all four CD4+ subsets of Type 1 diabetes patients. The VDJ junctions of type 1 diabetes patients carried fewer insertions and more deletions.

Averaging about 116 mL, one heparinised blood draw was given by each donor. Via the markers CD45RO/CCR7/CD25/CD127/CD95/CD27, stem cell-like memory, regulatory, central memory and naive CD4+ cells were sorted. V and J are TRBV7-8 and TRBJ1-1; no reliable D call. This TCR was sampled from a man aged 30-40 years with type 1 diabetes. Input material: naive CD4+ T cells from blood. CDR3 in DNA: TGTGCCAGCAGCCAAGTCTATGAAGCTTTCTTT. Translation gives CASSQVYEAFF.